This T cell receptor beta chain was sequenced for a study of cytomegalovirus exposure and HLA in healthy donors. Study at large: The roughly 120 million unique TCR beta sequences, from 150 million to 200 million T cells, were found by an earlier analysis.

60 Vbeta and 13 Jbeta primers were used in PCR. The data were produced by immunoSEQ multiplex PCR, yet TCRdb's version contains in-frame clones alone and is incomplete. Among 210,000 or so clones, over 65% were seen once, and the ten largest hold approximately 0.63%. Germline V CDR1 and CDR2: SGHRS, YFSETQ. The CDR3 is 17 amino acids. The V end was cut by 3 bases, the J end by 9 bases, with 24 bases between. The sequenced material came from PBMCs. The sequence was obtained from a man aged 18 to 35 in good health and CMV-seronegative. The rearrangement links TRBV5-1 to TRBJ2-2; perhaps TRBD2 as D (5 bases). The CDR3 reads CASSSAGPGSSSRELFF. The DNA of the CDR3 is TGCGCCAGCAGCTCGGCCGGACCGGGGAGTTCCAGTCGGGAGCTGTTTTTT.